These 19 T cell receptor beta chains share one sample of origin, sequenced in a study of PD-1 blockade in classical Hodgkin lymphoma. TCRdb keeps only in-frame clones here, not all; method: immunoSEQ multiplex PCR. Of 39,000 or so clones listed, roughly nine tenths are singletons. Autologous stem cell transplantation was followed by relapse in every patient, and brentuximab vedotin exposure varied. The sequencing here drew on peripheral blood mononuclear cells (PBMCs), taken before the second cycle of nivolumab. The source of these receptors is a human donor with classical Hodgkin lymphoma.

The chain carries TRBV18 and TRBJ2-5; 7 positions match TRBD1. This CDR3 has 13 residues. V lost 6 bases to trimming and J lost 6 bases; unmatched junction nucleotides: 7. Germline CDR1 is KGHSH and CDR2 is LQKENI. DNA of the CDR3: TGTGCCAGCTCCTACGACAGGGCAAAGACCCAGTACTTC. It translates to CASSYDRAKTQYF.

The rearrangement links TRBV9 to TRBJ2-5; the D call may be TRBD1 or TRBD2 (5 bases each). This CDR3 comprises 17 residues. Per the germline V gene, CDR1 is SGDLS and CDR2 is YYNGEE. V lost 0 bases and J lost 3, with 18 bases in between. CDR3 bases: TGTGCCAGCAGCGTAGGCCGGGACCGCCACCAAAAAGAGACCCAGTACTTC. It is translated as CASSVGRDRHQKETQYF.

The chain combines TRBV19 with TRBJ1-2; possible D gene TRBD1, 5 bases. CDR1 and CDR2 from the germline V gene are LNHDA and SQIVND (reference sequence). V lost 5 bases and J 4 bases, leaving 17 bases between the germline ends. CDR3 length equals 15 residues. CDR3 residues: CASSHRDRRGYGYTF. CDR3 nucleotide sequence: TGTGCCAGTAGTCACCGGGACCGACGGGGCTATGGCTACACCTTC.

CDR3 coding DNA: TGCGCCAGCAGATATAGGACAGACACAGATACGCAGTATTTT. Translated, it gives CASRYRTDTDTQYF. The rearrangement links TRBV5-1 to TRBJ2-3; perhaps TRBD1 as D (6 bases). The CDR3 runs 14 residues. The V end lost 5 bases, the J end lost 2 bases, and 12 bases lay between the germline ends. CDR1 is SGHRS and CDR2 is YFSETQ in the germline V gene.

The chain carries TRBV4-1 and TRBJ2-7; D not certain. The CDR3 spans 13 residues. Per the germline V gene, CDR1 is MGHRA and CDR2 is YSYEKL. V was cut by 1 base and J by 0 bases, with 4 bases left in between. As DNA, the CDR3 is TGCGCCAGCAGCCAAGGGGCCTCCTACGAGCAGTACTTC. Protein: CASSQGASYEQYF.

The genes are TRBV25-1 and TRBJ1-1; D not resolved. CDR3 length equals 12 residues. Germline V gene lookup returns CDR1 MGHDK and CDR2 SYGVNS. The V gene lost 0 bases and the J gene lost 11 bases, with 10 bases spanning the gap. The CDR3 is CASSEYTGRAFF. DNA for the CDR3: TGTGCCAGCAGTGAATATACGGGGAGGGCTTTCTTT.

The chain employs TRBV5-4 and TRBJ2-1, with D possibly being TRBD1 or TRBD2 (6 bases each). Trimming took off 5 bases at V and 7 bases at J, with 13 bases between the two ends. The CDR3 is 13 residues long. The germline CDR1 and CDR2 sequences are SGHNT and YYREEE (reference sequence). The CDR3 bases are TGTGCCAGCAGACCGACTAGGGGGAATGAGCAGTTCTTC. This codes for CASRPTRGNEQFF.

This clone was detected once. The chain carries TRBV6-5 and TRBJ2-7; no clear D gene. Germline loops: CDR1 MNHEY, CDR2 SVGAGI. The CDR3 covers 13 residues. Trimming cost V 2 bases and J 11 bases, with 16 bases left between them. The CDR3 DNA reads TGTGCCAGCAGTTACACGGAGAAGGAACTGGAGTACTTC. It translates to CASSYTEKELEYF.

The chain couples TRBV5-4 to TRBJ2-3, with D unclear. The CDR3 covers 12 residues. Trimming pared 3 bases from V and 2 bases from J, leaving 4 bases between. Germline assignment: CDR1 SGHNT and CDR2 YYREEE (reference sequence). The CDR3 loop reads CASSSSTDTQYF. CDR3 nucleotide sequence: TGTGCCAGCAGCTCCTCCACAGATACGCAGTATTTT. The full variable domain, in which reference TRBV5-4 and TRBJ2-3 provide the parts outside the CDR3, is ETGVTQSPTHLIKTRGQQVTLRCSSQSGHNTVSWYQQALGQGPQFIFQYYREEENGRGNFPPRFSGLQFPNYSSELNVNALELDDSALYLCASSSSTDTQYFGPGTRLTVL.

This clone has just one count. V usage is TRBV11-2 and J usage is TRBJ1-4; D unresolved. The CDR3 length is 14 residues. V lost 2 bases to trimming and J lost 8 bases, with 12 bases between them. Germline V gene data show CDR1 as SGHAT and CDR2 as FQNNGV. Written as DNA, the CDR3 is TGTGCCAGCAGCTTAAATTTTGGCGGAGAAAAACTGTTTTTT. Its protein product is CASSLNFGGEKLFF.

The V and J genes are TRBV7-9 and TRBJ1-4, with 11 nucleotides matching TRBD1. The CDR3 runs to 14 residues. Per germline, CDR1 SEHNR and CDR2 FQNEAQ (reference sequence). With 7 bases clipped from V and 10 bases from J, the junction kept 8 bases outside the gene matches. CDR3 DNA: TGTGCCAGCACGACGGACAGGGGGCGCGGAAAACTGTTTTTT. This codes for CASTTDRGRGKLFF.

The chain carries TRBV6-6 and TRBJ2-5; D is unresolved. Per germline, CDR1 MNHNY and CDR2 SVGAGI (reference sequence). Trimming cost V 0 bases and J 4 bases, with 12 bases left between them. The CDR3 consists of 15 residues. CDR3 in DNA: TGTGCCAGCAGTTACTCGTTCGCAAGTCGAGAGACCCAGTACTTC. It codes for CASSYSFASRETQYF.

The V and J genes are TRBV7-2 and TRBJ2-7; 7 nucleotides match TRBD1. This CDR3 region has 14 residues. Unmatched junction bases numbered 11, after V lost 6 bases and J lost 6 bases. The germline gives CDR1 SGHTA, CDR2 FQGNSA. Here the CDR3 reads CASSYDRDMGEQYF. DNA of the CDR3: TGTGCCAGCAGTTATGACAGGGATATGGGCGAGCAGTACTTC. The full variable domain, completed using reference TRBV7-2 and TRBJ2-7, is GAGVSQSPSNKVTEKGKDVELRCDPISGHTALYWYRQSLGQGLEFLIYFQGNSAPDKSGLPSDRFSAERTGGSVSTLTIQRTQQEDSAVYLCASSYDRDMGEQYFGPGTRLTVT.

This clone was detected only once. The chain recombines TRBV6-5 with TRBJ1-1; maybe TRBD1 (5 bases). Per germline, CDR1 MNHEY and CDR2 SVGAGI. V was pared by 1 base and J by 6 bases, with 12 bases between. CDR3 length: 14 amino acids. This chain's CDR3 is CASSYLGQLPEAFF. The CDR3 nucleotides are TGTGCCAGCAGTTACTTGGGGCAGCTACCTGAAGCTTTCTTT.

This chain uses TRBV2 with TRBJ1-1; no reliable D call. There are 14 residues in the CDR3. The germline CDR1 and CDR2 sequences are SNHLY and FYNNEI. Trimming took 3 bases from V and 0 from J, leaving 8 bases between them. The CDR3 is CASSDPSMNTEAFF. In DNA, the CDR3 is TGTGCCAGCAGTGATCCATCTATGAACACTGAAGCTTTCTTT.

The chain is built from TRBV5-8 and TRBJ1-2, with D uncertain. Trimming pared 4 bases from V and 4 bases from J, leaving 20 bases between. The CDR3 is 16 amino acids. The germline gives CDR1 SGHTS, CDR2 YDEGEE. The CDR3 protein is CASSPGSITDLYGYTF. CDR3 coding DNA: TGTGCCAGCAGCCCCGGAAGCATAACGGACCTCTATGGCTACACCTTC.

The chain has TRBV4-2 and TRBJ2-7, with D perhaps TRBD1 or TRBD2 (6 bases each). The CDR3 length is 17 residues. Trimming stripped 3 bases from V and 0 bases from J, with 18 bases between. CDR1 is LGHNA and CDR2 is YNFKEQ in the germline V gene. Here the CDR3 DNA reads TGTGCCAGCAGCCAGGGAGGAGTAGCAGGGGCCTCCTACGAGCAGTACTTC. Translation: CASSQGGVAGASYEQYF.

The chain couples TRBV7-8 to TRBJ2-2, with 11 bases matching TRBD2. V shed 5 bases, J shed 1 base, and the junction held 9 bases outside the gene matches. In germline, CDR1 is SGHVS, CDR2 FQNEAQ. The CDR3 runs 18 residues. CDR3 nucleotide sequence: TGTGCCAGCAGCCGACGGTTTCTAGCGGGAGGGAACACCGGGGAGCTGTTTTTT. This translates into CASSRRFLAGGNTGELFF.

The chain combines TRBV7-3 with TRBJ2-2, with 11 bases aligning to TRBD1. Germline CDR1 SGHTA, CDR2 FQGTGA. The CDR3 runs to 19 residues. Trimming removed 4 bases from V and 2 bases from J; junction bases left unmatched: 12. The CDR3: CASSSYGQGARANTGELFF. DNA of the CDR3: TGTGCCAGCAGCTCGTATGGACAGGGGGCGAGAGCTAACACCGGGGAGCTGTTTTTT.